Presented here are 8 T cell receptor beta chains from one specimen sequenced in a study of T cells in Graves' hyperthyroidism and ophthalmopathy. Authors of the study amplified TCR beta CDR3 regions from RNA transcripts. The HTBI primer set served for first-round RT-PCR of the TCR CDR3. TCRdb called the multiplex PCR reads again in MiXCR, with one record for every CDR3 protein. The table has 600,000 to 800,000 distinct CDR3 sequences, about a third seen once. The sequenced material came from blood. The receptor source for this set is a woman between 35 and 50 years old with Graves' hyperthyroidism.

This chain links TRBV25-1 with TRBJ1-6, with 7 bases fitting TRBD1. CDR1 and CDR2 (germline): MGHDK, SYGVNS. V shed 1 base, J shed 7 bases, and the junction held 7 bases outside the gene matches. The CDR3 is 16 residues long. In nucleotides, the CDR3 is TGTGCCAGCAGTGAATCCCGAGACAGGGACAATTCACCCCTCCACTTT. Translating it yields CASSESRDRDNSPLHF.

V and J are TRBV9 and TRBJ1-1; D ambiguous. CDR1 SGDLS and CDR2 YYNGEE come from the germline V gene. V was cut by 0 bases and J by 0 bases, with 9 bases left in between. The CDR3 is 15 amino acids. The CDR3: CASSVGAVMNTEAFF. The CDR3 nucleotides read TGTGCCAGCAGCGTAGGGGCAGTCATGAACACTGAAGCTTTCTTT.

Worth noting for this clonotype: A much larger clone differs by one base, so this may be a read error. The V and J genes are TRBV13 and TRBJ2-7; TRBD1 might be the D (5 bases). Germline lookup yields CDR1 PRHDT and CDR2 FYEKMQ (reference sequence). The V end was cut by 5 bases, the J end by 6 bases, with 23 bases between. CDR3 length equals 16 residues. The CDR3 region has the DNA TGTGCCAGCAGCCCCCCCTCTATAGGGGTTGTCCGCGAGCAGTACTTC. Its protein product is CASSPPSIGVVREQYF.

This clonotype was recorded many times. This chain links TRBV10-3 with TRBJ1-4; D not certain. CDR1 and CDR2 (germline): ENHRY, SYGVKD. V was shortened by 3 bases and J by 5 bases, with 7 bases between the two germline ends. The CDR3 has 13 amino acids. CDR3 protein: CAISERGNEKLFF. For the CDR3, the DNA is TGTGCCATCAGTGAACGTGGGAATGAAAAACTGTTTTTT.

This clonotype was picked up many times. The rearrangement joins TRBV5-4 to TRBJ2-7, with D possibly being TRBD1 (6 bases). CDR1 and CDR2 (germline): SGHNT, YYREEE (reference sequence). V was shortened by 7 bases and J by 6 bases, with 26 bases between the two germline ends. The CDR3 runs 16 residues. This CDR3 is CASCLQAQGIVGEQYF. CDR3 coding DNA: TGTGCCAGCTGCCTTCAAGCACAGGGTATAGTTGGCGAGCAGTACTTC.

This clonotype was seen ten or more times. The CDR3 region is CASSVVAGSSYEQYF. As DNA, the CDR3 is TGTGCCAGCAGTGTAGTGGCGGGGAGCTCCTACGAGCAGTACTTC. The V and J genes are TRBV2 and TRBJ2-7, with D possibly matching TRBD2 (6 bases). CDR1 and CDR2 from the germline V gene are SNHLY and FYNNEI. There are 15 residues in the CDR3. V was pared by 4 bases and J by 0 bases, with 13 bases between.

This clonotype has only a few counts. For the CDR3, the DNA is TGTGCCAGCATCCCCCCTGGGTTTGGAGAAAGCCGTGGCTACACCTTC. Its translation: CASIPPGFGESRGYTF. The V and J genes are TRBV7-2 and TRBJ1-2; D is undetermined. The CDR3 runs to 16 residues. Deletions cut 7 bases from V and 7 bases from J, with 25 bases between. The germline CDR1 and CDR2 sequences are SGHTA and FQGNSA.

The chain joins TRBV6-5 to TRBJ2-7; D call uncertain. V lost 0 bases, J lost 2 bases, and 11 bases lay in between. This CDR3 region has 15 residues. The germline gives CDR1 MNHEY, CDR2 SVGAGI. The CDR3 region is CASSYSRRAPYEQYF. In nucleotides, the CDR3 is TGTGCCAGCAGTTACTCGAGAAGGGCCCCCTACGAGCAGTACTTC.